This passage covers 30 T cell receptor beta chains from one sample sequenced in a study of CD8+CD57+ T cells in acquired aplastic anemia. The template for TCR beta VDJ and CDR3 sequence profiling was genomic DNA. TCRdb used MiXCR to reprocess the reads, holding one entry per CDR3 protein. Of more than 100,000 distinct CDR3 sequences listed, around 41% are singletons. The source material was sorted CD4+, CD8+, or CD8+CD57+ T cells (not recorded which) from PBMCs. Every receptor here comes from a human donor in good health, serving as a control.

The V and J genes are TRBV30 and TRBJ1-3, with unresolved D. Germline CDR1 and CDR2: GTSNPN and SVGIG (reference sequence). Trimming took 2 bases from V and 0 from J, leaving 14 bases between them. The CDR3 totals 16 residues. As DNA, the CDR3 is TGTGCCTGGAGTACTAGGTTGGCACTCTCTGGAAACACCATATATTTT. Residues: CAWSTRLALSGNTIYF.

This clonotype was detected ten times or more. The V and J genes are TRBV10-1 and TRBJ2-1; 10 bases agree with TRBD2. The ends lost 3 bases at V and 6 bases at J; junction bases unmatched: 11. This CDR3 region has 17 residues. Germline-derived CDR1 and CDR2 are WNHNN and SYGVQD (reference sequence). In nucleotides, the CDR3 is TGCGCCAGCAGTGATACCGCTACGGGACTAGCGAGCAATGAGCAGTTCTTC. Protein product: CASSDTATGLASNEQFF.

A remark on this clonotype: With a much larger clone just one base away, this may be a read error. Since no conserved phenylalanine or tryptophan closes the CDR3, a read error is the likely cause. The chain combines TRBV5-4 with TRBJ2-2; D is unresolved. There are 12 residues in the CDR3. Trimming removed 1 base at V and 7 bases at J, with 5 bases between. In germline, CDR1 is SGHNT, CDR2 YYREEE (reference sequence). CDR3 in amino acids: CASSLNIGELFS. The CDR3, as DNA: TGTGCCAGCAGCTTGAATATCGGGGAGCTGTTTTCT.

Note on this clonotype: A much more abundant neighbour one base away suggests this may be a read error. This sequence joins TRBV5-1 and TRBJ1-3; D gene unclear. Germline V gene lookup returns CDR1 SGHRS and CDR2 YFSETQ. This CDR3 region has 14 residues. CDR3 amino acids: CPSSLTRSGNTIYF. The CDR3 DNA sequence: TGCCCCAGCAGCTTAACCCGGTCGGGGAACACCATATATTTT.

The V gene is TRBV5-1, the J gene TRBJ1-6; D possibly corresponds to TRBD1 (6 bases). The germline V and J ends were trimmed by 0 bases and 6 bases, with 10 bases remaining between them. CDR3 length: 15 amino acids. CDR1 and CDR2 (germline): SGHRS, YFSETQ. CDR3 nucleotide sequence: TGCGCCAGCAGCTTGGGGACAGTAAGTAATTCACCCCTCCACTTT. Its translation: CASSLGTVSNSPLHF.

This clonotype came up many times. J is TRBJ2-7 and V is TRBV5-1, with TRBD1 matching 7 bases. Trimming cost V 0 bases and J 2 bases; bases outside gene matches: 5. Germline CDR1 reads SGHRS; CDR2 reads YFSETQ. CDR3 length equals 15 residues. Written as DNA, the CDR3 is TGCGCCAGCAGCTTGGGTGGGACAGCAGCCTACGAGCAGTACTTC. It codes for CASSLGGTAAYEQYF.

This clonotype was detected ten times or more. This chain joins TRBV20-1 and TRBJ2-1; D might be TRBD2 (6 bases). The germline gives CDR1 DFQATT, CDR2 SNEGSKA (reference sequence). V gave up 1 base and J gave up 2 bases, with 18 bases separating them. The CDR3 loop spans 17 amino acids. CDR3 protein: CSARGGGSGNTYNEQFF. As DNA, the CDR3 is TGCAGTGCTAGAGGGGGAGGTAGCGGAAACACCTACAATGAGCAGTTCTTC.

At least ten counts were recorded for this clonotype. This rearrangement joins TRBV24-1 to TRBJ2-1, with TRBD1 matching over 10 bases. The junction had 6 bases not matched to a gene; V was cut back by 4 bases and J by 7 bases. CDR3 length: 15 amino acids. Germline V lookup: CDR1 KGHDR, CDR2 SFDVKD. CDR3 sequence (DNA): TGTGCCACCAGTGACTACGACAGGGGGCGGAATGAGCAGTTCTTC. Residues: CATSDYDRGRNEQFF.

The rearrangement joins TRBV15 to TRBJ2-1; TRBD1 matches 10 bases. Germline-derived CDR1 and CDR2 are LNHNV and YYDKDF (reference sequence). This CDR3 is 15 amino acids long. V dropped 3 bases and J dropped 6; count of bases not matched to a gene: 5. CDR3 in DNA: TGTGCCACCAGCAGGGGACAGGGGTCGGGCAATGAGCAGTTCTTC. It encodes CATSRGQGSGNEQFF.

The J gene is TRBJ2-3, the V gene TRBV15; possibly TRBD1 for D (5 bases). The length of the CDR3 is 19 residues. CDR1 and CDR2 (germline): LNHNV, YYDKDF (reference sequence). Trimming cost V 0 bases and J 2 bases, with 21 bases left between them. CDR3 amino acids: CATSRDLRTPLKNTDTQYF. CDR3 in DNA: TGTGCCACCAGCAGAGATCTTAGGACACCTTTGAAAAACACAGATACGCAGTATTTT.

This clonotype was found many times. The chain has TRBV5-1 and TRBJ1-2; D unresolved. V gave up 0 bases and J gave up 3 bases, with 12 bases separating them. The germline V gene encodes CDR1 SGHRS and CDR2 YFSETQ. The CDR3 runs to 15 residues. CDR3 sequence reads: CASSLGAGSDYGYTF. The CDR3, as DNA: TGCGCCAGCAGCTTGGGGGCGGGTTCGGACTATGGCTACACCTTC.

This clonotype was observed many times. The J gene is TRBJ2-5, the V gene TRBV14, with 9 bases identical to TRBD2. The V segment lost 3 bases and the J segment 2 bases; nucleotides outside the gene matches: 7. This CDR3 is built from 16 residues. The germline V gene encodes CDR1 SGHDN and CDR2 FVKESK. The chain's CDR3 is CASSQLFSGRQETQYF. CDR3 bases: TGTGCCAGCAGCCAGCTCTTTAGCGGGAGACAAGAGACCCAGTACTTC. Full variable domain (rest looked up from reference TRBV14 and TRBJ2-5): EAGVTQFPSHSVIEKGQTVTLRCDPISGHDNLYWYRRVMGKEIKFLLHFVKESKQDESGMPNNRFLAERTGGTYSTLKVQPAELEDSGVYFCASSQLFSGRQETQYFGPGTRLLVL.

This clonotype was counted at least ten times. The chain recombines TRBV5-1 with TRBJ2-7, with D tentatively TRBD1 or TRBD2 (5 bases each). Germline V gene lookup returns CDR1 SGHRS and CDR2 YFSETQ. Deletions cut 2 bases from V and 2 bases from J, with 14 bases between. This CDR3 is 15 amino acids long. CDR3 sequence: CASSLGTQHAYEQYF. CDR3 coding DNA: TGCGCCAGCAGCTTAGGGACCCAGCACGCCTACGAGCAGTACTTC.

V usage is TRBV2 and J usage is TRBJ1-3; a possible D gene is TRBD1 (6 bases). V lost 8 bases and J 8 bases, leaving 13 bases between the germline ends. The germline V gene has CDR1 SNHLY and CDR2 FYNNEI. The CDR3 totals 12 residues. This CDR3 is CASGTGLDTIYF. In DNA form, the CDR3 reads TGTGCCAGCGGAACAGGGCTAGACACCATATATTTT.

This clonotype was seen at least ten times. In this CDR3 the conserved last residue, phenylalanine or tryptophan, is missing, so a read error is likely. The J gene is TRBJ2-1, the V gene TRBV19; the D is unclear. This CDR3 is built from 14 residues. Trimming took off 3 bases at V and 8 bases at J, with 14 bases between the two ends. In germline, CDR1 is LNHDA, CDR2 SQIVND (reference sequence). The chain's CDR3 is CASSMSRAADEQFS. CDR3 nucleotide sequence: TGTGCCAGTAGTATGTCCCGGGCCGCAGATGAGCAGTTCTCC.

Notes on this clonotype: This sequence may be a read error, since a much larger clone differs from it by one base. This chain's CDR3 is CASSQRTTNEQSF. DNA of the CDR3: TGTGCCAGCAGCCAGAGGACCACCAATGAGCAGTCCTTC. V and J are TRBV6-1 and TRBJ2-1, with unresolved D. The CDR3 length is 13 residues. CDR1 MNHNS and CDR2 SASEGT come from the germline V gene.

This clonotype occurred many times. The rearrangement uses TRBV6-2 or TRBV6-3 and TRBJ2-7; D ambiguous. The CDR3 runs to 9 residues. Germline V CDR1 and CDR2: MNHEY, SVGEGT. The germline V and J ends were trimmed by 11 bases and 3 bases, with 5 bases remaining between them. CDR3 sequence reads: CAGRYEQYF. In nucleotides, the CDR3 is TGTGCCGGACGCTACGAGCAGTACTTC.

The chain employs TRBV19 and TRBJ1-4; D is unresolved. The CDR3 is 13 amino acids. Germline assignment: CDR1 LNHDA and CDR2 SQIVND (reference sequence). Trimming stripped 7 bases from V and 2 bases from J, with 8 bases between. The CDR3 is CASKAQTNEKLFF. As DNA, the CDR3 is TGTGCCAGTAAAGCCCAGACTAATGAAAAACTGTTTTTT.

The chain joins TRBV7-8 to TRBJ1-1; no firm D call. Germline V gives CDR1 SGHVS, CDR2 FQNEAQ. The V and J ends lost 4 bases and 2 bases respectively, with 17 bases between them. The CDR3 spans 16 residues. The CDR3 nucleotides read TGTGCCAGCAGCTCCCGATTTAACACACTAAACACTGAAGCTTTCTTT. This gives the protein CASSSRFNTLNTEAFF.

The chain has TRBV19 and TRBJ1-1, with 7 bases matching TRBD1. Trimming removed 8 bases from V and 4 bases from J; junction bases left unmatched: 10. CDR1 and CDR2 from the germline V gene are LNHDA and SQIVND (reference sequence). CDR3 size: 14 residues. The CDR3 DNA reads as TGTGCCAGTTGGAGATCGACAGGGACCACTGAAGCTTTCTTT. Its translation: CASWRSTGTTEAFF.

This clonotype was found many times. The V gene is TRBV6-1, the J gene TRBJ2-1; 12 nucleotides line up with TRBD2. With 5 bases clipped from V and 5 bases from J, the junction kept 4 bases outside the gene matches. Germline-derived CDR1 and CDR2 are MNHNS and SASEGT. The CDR3 extends over 15 amino acids. The CDR3 reads CASSTTSGGNNEQFF. The CDR3 bases are TGTGCCAGCAGTACGACTAGCGGGGGCAACAATGAGCAGTTCTTC.

This clonotype was observed many times. The V call is TRBV6-6, the J call TRBJ1-1; no definite D call. The CDR3 has 13 amino acids. The V end lost 0 bases, the J end lost 5 bases, and 7 bases lay between the germline ends. Germline lookup yields CDR1 MNHNY and CDR2 SVGAGI (reference sequence). CDR3 bases: TGTGCCAGCAGTTACTCGATCGGGACTGAAGCTTTCTTT. This encodes CASSYSIGTEAFF.

There are many counts of this clonotype. The CDR3 DNA reads as TGTGCCAGCGGGCTGACCGGGACATTACTCCACGAGCAGTACTTC. Protein sequence: CASGLTGTLLHEQYF. V and J are TRBV2 and TRBJ2-7; maybe TRBD1 (6 bases). The length of the CDR3 is 15 residues. Germline assignment: CDR1 SNHLY and CDR2 FYNNEI. With 8 bases removed from V and 5 bases from J, the gap between germline ends came to 22 bases. The variable domain in full, with the rest retrieved from reference TRBV2 and TRBJ2-7, is EPEVTQTPSHQVTQMGQEVILRCVPISNHLYFYWYRQILGQKVEFLVSFYNNEISEKSEIFDDQFSVERPDGSNFTLKIRSTKLEDSAMYFCASGLTGTLLHEQYFGPGTRLTVT.

V gene TRBV11-2 combines with J gene TRBJ1-2; D may be TRBD1 (5 bases). Germline CDR1 and CDR2: SGHAT and FQNNGV. The CDR3 length is 13 residues. V lost 5 bases, J lost 6 bases, and 13 bases lay in between. The CDR3 DNA reads TGTGCCAGCAGCCCGGCGCGGGACCATGGCTACACCTTC. It specifies CASSPARDHGYTF.

This chain links TRBV5-1 with TRBJ2-3, with unresolved D. V was trimmed by 4 bases and J by 4 bases, leaving 13 bases between them. CDR1 and CDR2 (germline): SGHRS, YFSETQ. This CDR3 has 14 amino acids. The CDR3 bases are TGCGCCAGCAGCCCTGGAACAGTGTCAGATACGCAGTATTTT. Its protein product is CASSPGTVSDTQYF.

This clonotype occurred many times. J is TRBJ2-2 and V is TRBV20-1; TRBD1 matches at 7 bases. CDR1 DFQATT and CDR2 SNEGSKA come from the germline V gene (reference sequence). The CDR3 is 14 residues long. V dropped 7 bases and J dropped 6; count of bases not matched to a gene: 11. The CDR3 coding sequence is TGCAGTGTTCCGTCTTTACAGGGGTCCGGGGAGCTGTTTTTT. Protein: CSVPSLQGSGELFF.

This clonotype was seen only a few times. The CDR3 DNA follows: TGTGCCACCAGCAGGAGACAGGGAGGAAACTACGAGCAGTACTTC. Its protein is CATSRRQGGNYEQYF. This chain joins TRBV15 and TRBJ2-7; possible D gene TRBD1, 7 bases. Germline assignment: CDR1 LNHNV and CDR2 YYDKDF (reference sequence). The length of the CDR3 is 15 residues. Trimming cost V 3 bases and J 3 bases, with 15 bases left between them.

The chain uses TRBV18 and TRBJ1-4; TRBD1 might be the D (6 bases). This CDR3 spans 15 amino acids. The germline V gene has CDR1 KGHSH and CDR2 LQKENI. Trimming removed 6 bases from V and 3 bases from J, with 14 bases in between. The CDR3 region has the DNA TGTGCCAGCTCCCAAGCGGGACATTCTAATGAAAAACTGTTTTTT. This encodes CASSQAGHSNEKLFF.

This clonotype was recorded many times. This sequence joins TRBV20-1 and TRBJ1-4; D call uncertain. Germline CDR1 is DFQATT and CDR2 is SNEGSKA (reference sequence). V was shortened by 3 bases and J by 5 bases, with 7 bases between the two germline ends. The CDR3 has 12 residues. The CDR3 bases are TGCAGTGCTAGCGTCGGCAATGAAAAACTGTTTTTT. Protein sequence: CSASVGNEKLFF.

V usage is TRBV19 and J usage is TRBJ1-1; TRBD1 matches at 10 bases. Germline CDR1 and CDR2: LNHDA and SQIVND (reference sequence). The CDR3 runs 14 residues. The V gene end was trimmed by 8 bases and the J gene end by 5 bases; junction bases not matched to a gene: 8. CDR3 sequence reads: CASARQGAGTEAFF. The DNA for the CDR3 is TGTGCCAGTGCTAGACAGGGGGCTGGGACTGAAGCTTTCTTT.